This record covers a single T cell receptor beta chain. Its antigen remains unknown. Trimming left V 1 base short and J 6 bases short, with 10 bases between. The germline V gene has CDR1 SGHTA and CDR2 FQGNSA. The CDR3 runs 14 residues. The study sequenced cultured CD4+ T cell DNA using the Oncomine TCR Beta short-read assay. TCRdb independently ran MiXCR on the PCR reads; one entry per CDR3 protein. The profile shows about 16,000 distinct CDR3 sequences, more than 40% of them singletons. This sample's treatment: roughly nine-day PBMC culture with coronavirus spike peptide pools or control peptides (ViraFEST assay). ViraFEST used peptide pools to expand antigen-specific T cells and subsequently sequenced their TCRs. The data were obtained in a study of vaccination and CD4 T cells after COVID-19.

The rearrangement joins TRBV7-2 to TRBJ1-3, with no clear D. The clonotype comes from a human donor who had recovered from COVID-19. The sequenced sample consisted of CD4+ T cells from blood, cultured in vitro. CDR3 amino acids: CASSLGLLPNTIYF. The CDR3 nucleotides read TGTGCCAGCAGCTTAGGTCTCCTACCAAACACCATATATTTT.